The 25 T cell receptor beta chains in this list originate from one sample, sequenced in a study of technical replicates of blood from a handful of donors. Measured with immunoSEQ multiplex PCR; TCRdb has only the in-frame clones, and not every one. The profile shows about 82,000 clones, around 96% of them singletons. Sequencing was carried out using T cells isolated from PBMCs. The receptors shown here come from a human donor in good health.

The V gene is TRBV5-1, the J gene TRBJ2-7; TRBD1 aligns across 10 bases. Germline CDR1 is SGHRS and CDR2 is YFSETQ. V was pared by 3 bases and J by 5 bases, with 8 bases of the junction left unmatched. The CDR3 runs 15 residues. CDR3 DNA: TGCGCCAGCAGCTGGGGGGACAGGGGAACTCACGAGCAGTACTTC. Encoded protein: CASSWGDRGTHEQYF.

This chain links TRBV5-5 with TRBJ1-5; TRBD1 is a possible D gene (6 bases). CDR3 length equals 14 residues. Deletions cut 4 bases from V and 4 bases from J, with 12 bases between. CDR1 is SGHKS, CDR2 YYEKEE, per germline (reference sequence). The CDR3 coding sequence is TGTGCCAGCAGCCTGGGACAACGAAATCAGCCCCAGCATTTT. It codes for CASSLGQRNQPQHF.

The V and J genes are TRBV10-3 and TRBJ2-3; TRBD2 matches at 8 bases. V lost 6 bases and J lost 2; bases outside the gene matches: 4. The germline gives CDR1 ENHRY, CDR2 SYGVKD. This CDR3 has 14 residues. CDR3 protein: CAIRTGLDTDTQYF. The CDR3 DNA sequence: TGTGCCATCAGGACGGGACTAGACACAGATACGCAGTATTTT.

The V and J genes are TRBV4-1 and TRBJ1-5; a possible D gene is TRBD1 (5 bases). This CDR3 spans 15 amino acids. V gave up 2 bases and J gave up 0 bases, with 8 bases separating them. Germline V gene data show CDR1 as MGHRA and CDR2 as YSYEKL. DNA of the CDR3: TGCGCCAGCAGCCAACAACAGGTTAGCAATCAGCCCCAGCATTTT. This sequence encodes CASSQQQVSNQPQHF.

The chain joins TRBV28 to TRBJ2-7; D unclear. Germline V CDR1 and CDR2: MDHEN, SYDVKM. With 0 bases removed from V and 5 bases from J, the gap between germline ends came to 8 bases. The CDR3 is 13 amino acids. The CDR3, as DNA: TGTGCCAGCAGTTTATGGGTCGACAACGAGCAGTACTTC. Translating it yields CASSLWVDNEQYF.

In DNA, the CDR3 is TGTGCCAGCAGTTTACGGGTAGAGCTAGCGGGTTACGAGCAGTACTTC. This codes for CASSLRVELAGYEQYF. The gene calls are TRBV28 and TRBJ2-7; TRBD2 agrees at 8 bases. Germline V gives CDR1 MDHEN, CDR2 SYDVKM. This CDR3 is built from 16 residues. V lost 2 bases and J lost 4; bases outside the gene matches: 10.

The chain combines TRBV5-6 with TRBJ1-2; 8 bases agree with TRBD1. Germline CDR1 is SGHDT and CDR2 is YYEEEE. V lost 3 bases to trimming and J lost 6 bases; unmatched junction nucleotides: 7. CDR3 length equals 14 residues. This CDR3 reads CASSWGGQGDGYTF. For the CDR3, the DNA is TGTGCCAGCAGCTGGGGTGGACAGGGTGATGGCTACACCTTC.

J is TRBJ2-3 and V is TRBV19, with 10 bases aligning to TRBD2. The V gene's germline CDR1 is LNHDA and CDR2 SQIVND (reference sequence). The V and J ends lost 2 bases and 5 bases, in that order; junction bases with no gene match: 4. There are 15 residues in the CDR3. For the CDR3, the DNA is TGTGCCAGTAGTATACTAGCGGGAGCGATAGATACGCAGTATTTT. It is translated as CASSILAGAIDTQYF.

The rearrangement links TRBV5-1 to TRBJ1-2, with D hard to call. Per the germline V gene, CDR1 is SGHRS and CDR2 is YFSETQ. Trimming removed 2 bases from V and 5 bases from J, with 10 bases in between. This CDR3 has 13 amino acids. The CDR3 bases are TGCGCCAGCAGCTTTCGGGTCGGGTATGGCTACACCTTC. Protein sequence: CASSFRVGYGYTF.

This chain joins TRBV29-1 and TRBJ1-1, with a tentative D call TRBD1 (6 bases). Looked up from germline, CDR1 is SQVTM and CDR2 is ANQGSEA. This CDR3 region has 13 residues. The V and J ends lost 7 bases and 1 base respectively, with 13 bases between them. The DNA of the CDR3 is TGCAGCGCCGTGGGGGCCAGGAACACTGAAGCTTTCTTT. Translated, it gives CSAVGARNTEAFF.

V and J are TRBV30 and TRBJ1-2, with TRBD1 identical over 8 bases. V lost 3 bases, J lost 7 bases, and 7 bases stayed unmatched. CDR1 is GTSNPN, CDR2 SVGIG, per germline (reference sequence). The CDR3 totals 13 residues. CDR3 protein: CAWREDRATGYTF. The DNA for the CDR3 is TGTGCCTGGAGGGAGGACAGGGCGACTGGCTACACCTTC.

J is TRBJ2-3 and V is TRBV7-2; D unresolved. This CDR3 spans 14 amino acids. Germline CDR1 is SGHTA and CDR2 is FQGNSA. Between the trimmed V and J ends, which lost 5 bases and 4 bases, there was a span of 13 bases. This CDR3 reads CASSGHEIADTQYF. DNA for the CDR3: TGTGCCAGCAGCGGGCACGAGATCGCAGATACGCAGTATTTT.

The chain links TRBV27 to TRBJ2-7, with 13 bases matching TRBD2. CDR3 length: 15 amino acids. V gave up 5 bases and J gave up 5 bases; unmatched junction bases: 6. Germline assignment: CDR1 MNHEY and CDR2 SMNVEV (reference sequence). As DNA, the CDR3 is TGTGCCAGCAGTCTGGGGACTAGCGGGACGAACGAGCAGTACTTC. Translating it yields CASSLGTSGTNEQYF.

The rearrangement joins TRBV10-3 to TRBJ1-1; perhaps TRBD1 as D (5 bases). The CDR3 is 13 residues long. CDR1 and CDR2 (germline): ENHRY, SYGVKD. The V gene lost 5 bases and the J gene lost 5 bases, with 12 bases spanning the gap. The CDR3 loop reads CAISPPGTTEAFF. CDR3 DNA sequence: TGTGCCATCAGTCCCCCAGGGACTACTGAAGCTTTCTTT.

J is TRBJ2-3 and V is TRBV27; 7 nucleotides agree with TRBD1. This CDR3 has 17 amino acids. Germline V gives CDR1 MNHEY, CDR2 SMNVEV (reference sequence). V gave up 5 bases and J gave up 2 bases; unmatched junction bases: 13. The DNA of the CDR3 is TGTGCCAGCAGTAACCTTCGACAGGGCCCCTACACAGATACGCAGTATTTT. As protein: CASSNLRQGPYTDTQYF.

V usage is TRBV2 and J usage is TRBJ2-3; 7 bases align to TRBD1. The CDR3 is 12 residues long. With 6 bases clipped from V and 4 bases from J, the junction kept 1 base outside the gene matches. Germline V gene sequence: CDR1 SNHLY, CDR2 FYNNEI. CDR3: CASRGGPDTQYF. The CDR3 nucleotides are TGTGCCAGCAGAGGGGGCCCAGATACGCAGTATTTT.

This clone was seen a handful of times. The chain carries TRBV15 and TRBJ1-1; D possibly corresponds to TRBD1 (6 bases). V dropped 3 bases and J dropped 5 bases, with 13 bases sitting between them. The CDR3 length is 14 residues. The germline V gene has CDR1 LNHNV and CDR2 YYDKDF (reference sequence). Written as DNA, the CDR3 is TGTGCCACCAGCAGGGGCACAGGGAGTACTGAAGCTTTCTTT. Residues: CATSRGTGSTEAFF.

V usage is TRBV18 and J usage is TRBJ1-5, with 8 bases fitting TRBD1. The CDR3 has 16 residues. Germline V CDR1 and CDR2: KGHSH, LQKENI. V was clipped by 3 bases and J by 6 bases; unmatched bases: 10. CDR3 loop: CASSPGQGGTVQPQHF. CDR3 sequence (DNA): TGTGCCAGCTCACCCGGACAGGGAGGTACAGTTCAGCCCCAGCATTTT.

The rearrangement uses TRBV5-8 and TRBJ2-3, with 9 bases fitting TRBD1. In germline, CDR1 is SGHTS, CDR2 YDEGEE. The CDR3 runs 16 residues. With V trimmed by 4 bases and J by 2 bases, 8 bases remained unmatched. The CDR3 DNA sequence: TGTGCCAGCAGCAGTGGACAGGGGTTTTTCACAGATACGCAGTATTTT. Protein product: CASSSGQGFFTDTQYF.

This clone was observed a handful of times. The chain couples TRBV27 to TRBJ1-2, with D maybe TRBD1 (6 bases). Germline loops: CDR1 MNHEY, CDR2 SMNVEV (reference sequence). Deletions cut 3 bases from V and 8 bases from J, with 13 bases between. This CDR3 comprises 13 residues. The DNA for the CDR3 is TGTGCCAGCAGTTTGGGGGGGCTAAGGGGCTACACCTTC. Its translation: CASSLGGLRGYTF.

The count of this clone is one. The chain is built from TRBV28 and TRBJ1-3; a possible D gene is TRBD1 (6 bases). CDR1 and CDR2 from the germline V gene are MDHEN and SYDVKM. The CDR3 runs 14 residues. V lost 3 bases, J lost 4 bases, and 10 bases lay in between. CDR3 bases: TGTGCCAGCAGTTTGGTAGGGACAGGAAACACCATATATTTT. It codes for CASSLVGTGNTIYF.

V is TRBV27 and J is TRBJ2-1, with D perhaps matching TRBD1 (6 bases). The CDR3 is 15 residues long. V was trimmed by 6 bases and J by 6 bases, leaving 18 bases between them. Germline-derived CDR1 and CDR2 are MNHEY and SMNVEV (reference sequence). DNA of the CDR3: TGTGCCAGCAGCCATAAGGGGGAACCTGTCAATGAGCAGTTCTTC. This encodes CASSHKGEPVNEQFF.

The V gene is TRBV10-3, the J gene TRBJ2-1, with D perhaps matching TRBD2 (5 bases). Per the germline V gene, CDR1 is ENHRY and CDR2 is SYGVKD. V was clipped by 6 bases and J by 8 bases, with 14 bases between them. The CDR3 is 13 amino acids. Here the CDR3 reads CAIRWGANDEQFF. Here the CDR3 DNA reads TGTGCCATCAGGTGGGGAGCGAACGATGAGCAGTTCTTC.

The chain uses TRBV5-1 and TRBJ2-5; TRBD1 agrees at 7 bases. From germline, CDR1 is SGHRS and CDR2 YFSETQ. J lost 5 bases, V lost 2 bases, and 6 bases had no gene match. The CDR3 totals 14 residues. The CDR3 loop is CASSFWQGEETQYF. CDR3 DNA sequence: TGCGCCAGCAGCTTCTGGCAGGGGGAGGAGACCCAGTACTTC.

This clone showed up just once. The J gene is TRBJ1-1, the V gene TRBV21-1; TRBD1 reflects the table's D call only, with no check against the DNA. TRBV21-1 is a recognized pseudogene. The CDR3 sequence is 20 residues long. The CDR3 DNA sequence: TGTGCCAGCAAATACTCAAAGGGTAATGACAGGGGGTTCTGTTGCACTGAAGCTTTCTTT. Translation gives CASKYSKGNDRGFCCTEAFF.